This T cell receptor (beta chain) was observed in a study of cytomegalovirus exposure and HLA in healthy donors. This clone was detected only a few times. Antigen: not known. With 60 Vbeta and 13 Jbeta primers, the PCR was carried out. TCRdb's table, derived via immunoSEQ multiplex PCR, lists solely in-frame clones and lacks some. The sample has 130,000 or so clones, more than 75% seen once. Points from the study as a whole: In an earlier analysis, about 90% or about 30%: the productive usage of most TCR beta V segments. There were several of the most significant clusters that appeared linked to common viral pathogens in a later analysis. In a later analysis, specific HLA alleles were associated with approximately 16,000 TCR beta sequences at a 0.05 false discovery rate.

Source material: PBMCs. The source of this sequence is a woman between 50 and 59 years old in good health and CMV-seropositive.

The CDR3 reads CSVDGGGLAGTHSYNEQFF. CDR3 coding DNA: TGCAGCGTTGATGGGGGAGGACTAGCGGGGACCCACTCCTACAATGAGCAGTTCTTC. This chain uses TRBV29-1 with TRBJ2-1, with 12 positions matching TRBD2. This CDR3 is built from 19 residues. V lost 3 bases to trimming and J lost 0 bases; unmatched junction nucleotides: 12. The germline gives CDR1 SQVTM, CDR2 ANQGSEA.